These 21 T cell receptor beta chains share one sample of origin, sequenced in a study of technical replicates of blood from a few donors. Here immunoSEQ multiplex PCR was the method, and the copy in TCRdb shows in-frame clones only, minus some. The sample records 75,000 to 90,000 clones, 93% being singletons. The specimen was T cells isolated from PBMCs. All receptors derive from a human donor in good health.

The genes are TRBV6-1 and TRBJ2-5; TRBD1 is a possible D gene (6 bases). The V end was cut by 2 bases, the J end by 5 bases, with 12 bases between. The length of the CDR3 is 14 residues. CDR1 and CDR2 from the germline V gene are MNHNS and SASEGT. The CDR3 coding sequence is TGTGCCAGCAGTGAAAAAGCGAGGGGGGAGACCCAGTACTTC. Translated, it gives CASSEKARGETQYF.

The chain uses TRBV6-1 and TRBJ2-3, with TRBD1 as a possible D gene (6 bases). The CDR3 is 14 residues long. Per the germline V gene, CDR1 is MNHNS and CDR2 is SASEGT. V was trimmed by 6 bases and J by 3 bases, leaving 13 bases between them. The CDR3 protein is CASRQGRGTDTQYF. The CDR3 bases are TGTGCCAGCAGACAGGGTAGAGGGACAGATACGCAGTATTTT.

The V gene is TRBV5-8, the J gene TRBJ1-5, with TRBD1 identical over 7 bases. The CDR3 runs 16 residues. V lost 3 bases and J lost 4; bases outside the gene matches: 10. The germline V gene has CDR1 SGHTS and CDR2 YDEGEE. The CDR3 DNA follows: TGTGCCAGCAGCTGGGAGAGACAGGGTGGTAATCAGCCCCAGCATTTT. Translated: CASSWERQGGNQPQHF.

The chain is built from TRBV25-1 and TRBJ1-2; D is uncertain. V was clipped by 5 bases and J by 0 bases, with 19 bases between them. Germline-derived CDR1 and CDR2 are MGHDK and SYGVNS. There are 17 residues in the CDR3. As DNA, the CDR3 is TGTGCCAGCAGTCAGTCGGGGTGGTCAGCTTCTAACTATGGCTACACCTTC. This encodes CASSQSGWSASNYGYTF.

CDR3 amino acids: CASSLGAGVNAETQYF. As DNA, the CDR3 is TGTGCCAGCAGCTTGGGAGCGGGAGTTAATGCAGAGACCCAGTACTTC. The chain combines TRBV5-4 with TRBJ2-5; the match to TRBD2 covers 8 bases. Losses at the gene ends were 0 bases for V and 4 bases for J; bases not matched to a gene: 8. This CDR3 comprises 16 residues. CDR1 SGHNT and CDR2 YYREEE come from the germline V gene (reference sequence).

The J gene is TRBJ2-1, the V gene TRBV6-5; 9 nucleotides line up with TRBD2. Germline CDR1 is MNHEY and CDR2 is SVGAGI. The CDR3 length is 14 residues. V shed 6 bases and J 3 bases; nucleotides not matched to a gene: 3. The CDR3 region is CASRTSGNYNEQFF. The CDR3 region has the DNA TGTGCCAGCAGGACTAGCGGCAACTACAATGAGCAGTTCTTC.

A single count supports this clone. The rearrangement joins TRBV11-2 to TRBJ2-3; 7 bases agree with TRBD1. The CDR3 is 16 amino acids. J lost 3 bases, V lost 4 bases, and 10 bases had no gene match. CDR1 and CDR2 from the germline V gene are SGHAT and FQNNGV. Written as DNA, the CDR3 is TGTGCCAGCAGCTCCATCAACAGGGGCAAGACAGATACGCAGTATTTT. Translation: CASSSINRGKTDTQYF. Based on the CDR3 plus reference TRBV11-2 and TRBJ2-3, the full variable domain is EAGVAQSPRYKIIEKRQSVAFWCNPISGHATLYWYQQILGQGPKLLIQFQNNGVVDDSQLPKDRFSAERLKGVDSTLKIQPAKLEDSAVYLCASSSINRGKTDTQYFGPGTRLTVL.

The gene calls are TRBV6-5 and TRBJ2-1; 7 bases match TRBD2. Germline loops: CDR1 MNHEY, CDR2 SVGAGI. With 4 bases clipped from V and 3 bases from J, the junction kept 9 bases outside the gene matches. The CDR3 extends over 16 amino acids. The CDR3, as DNA: TGTGCCAGCAGTTCCCCGGGGGGTAGGGACTACAATGAGCAGTTCTTC. Amino acid sequence: CASSSPGGRDYNEQFF.

The rearrangement uses TRBV7-9 and TRBJ2-7; 8 bases agree with TRBD2. Germline CDR1 is SEHNR and CDR2 is FQNEAQ (reference sequence). The V and J ends lost 4 bases and 3 bases, in that order; junction bases with no gene match: 5. This CDR3 has 14 amino acids. This chain's CDR3 is CASSSGLDYYEQYF. The CDR3 DNA is TGTGCCAGCAGCTCGGGACTAGATTACTACGAGCAGTACTTC.

This chain uses TRBV29-1 with TRBJ1-5; D is undetermined. The CDR3 contains 16 residues. Between the trimmed V and J ends, which lost 4 bases and 2 bases, there was a span of 18 bases. Germline V CDR1 and CDR2: SQVTM, ANQGSEA. Here the CDR3 DNA reads TGCAGCGTTGTGGTTTCCGGGGTGCAGCGCAATCAGCCCCAGCATTTT. This gives the protein CSVVVSGVQRNQPQHF. Filled out from reference TRBV29-1 and TRBJ1-5, the complete variable domain reads SAVISQKPSRDICQRGTSLTIQCQVDSQVTMMFWYRQQPGQSLTLIATANQGSEATYESGFVIDKFPISRPNLTFSTLTVSNMSPEDSSIYLCSVVVSGVQRNQPQHFGDGTRLSIL.

This clone has just one count. This rearrangement joins TRBV11-2 to TRBJ2-5; 10 bases align to TRBD2. With 3 bases clipped from V and 0 bases from J, the junction kept 7 bases outside the gene matches. This CDR3 has 17 residues. Germline V gene lookup returns CDR1 SGHAT and CDR2 FQNNGV. As DNA, the CDR3 is TGTGCCAGCAGCTTTCCCACCACTAGCGGGAACCAAGAGACCCAGTACTTC. This sequence encodes CASSFPTTSGNQETQYF.

The V gene is TRBV6-1, the J gene TRBJ2-2; 8 bases map to TRBD1. Trimming took 1 base from V and 6 from J; bases not matched to a gene: 1. Looked up from germline, CDR1 is MNHNS and CDR2 is SASEGT. The CDR3 is 14 residues long. The CDR3 spells CASSEDRGAGELFF. The DNA for the CDR3 is TGTGCCAGCAGTGAAGACAGGGGGGCCGGGGAGCTGTTTTTT.

The chain links TRBV11-3 to TRBJ2-1, with 7 bases aligning to TRBD1. CDR3 size: 13 residues. V shed 5 bases and J 5 bases; nucleotides not matched to a gene: 3. CDR1 is SGHNT, CDR2 YENEEA, per germline. CDR3 DNA sequence: TGTGCCAGCAGCGGTGACAGGGACAATGAGCAGTTCTTC. The encoded protein is CASSGDRDNEQFF.

The chain recombines TRBV30 with TRBJ1-5; D gene ambiguous. The CDR3 length is 13 residues. The germline V gene has CDR1 GTSNPN and CDR2 SVGIG (reference sequence). V shed 1 base and J shed 7 bases, with 11 bases lying between them. This CDR3 is CAWSGEGNQPQHF. The CDR3 coding sequence is TGTGCCTGGAGTGGTGAGGGAAACCAGCCCCAGCATTTT.

The chain is built from TRBV27 and TRBJ2-7, with a possible D match to TRBD2 (5 bases). The CDR3 extends over 12 amino acids. From germline, CDR1 is MNHEY and CDR2 SMNVEV (reference sequence). The ends were cut back, 6 bases at V and 3 bases at J, with 9 bases in the middle. The chain's CDR3 is CASSPGIYEQYF. The CDR3 region has the DNA TGTGCCAGCAGCCCGGGAATCTACGAGCAGTACTTC.

This rearrangement joins TRBV9 to TRBJ2-6, with TRBD1 matching 7 bases. CDR3 length equals 19 residues. J lost 4 bases, V lost 4 bases, and 17 bases had no gene match. Germline CDR1 and CDR2: SGDLS and YYNGEE. The CDR3 nucleotides read TGTGCCAGCAGCTCACCCGGGGTCAACAGGGGAAAGGGGGCCAACGTCCTGACTTTC. Translated: CASSSPGVNRGKGANVLTF.

CDR3 in amino acids: CASSLVSGRAFF. CDR3 nucleotide sequence: TGCGCCAGCAGCTTGGTTTCAGGGAGGGCTTTCTTT. V gene TRBV5-1 combines with J gene TRBJ1-1, with a tentative D call TRBD1 (5 bases). CDR3 length: 12 residues. Germline-derived CDR1 and CDR2 are SGHRS and YFSETQ. Trimming pared 0 bases from V and 11 bases from J, leaving 11 bases between.

This clone has just a few counts. The chain recombines TRBV5-6 with TRBJ1-2; TRBD1 matches at 8 bases. The V segment lost 0 bases and the J segment 4 bases; nucleotides outside the gene matches: 2. The length of the CDR3 is 14 residues. CDR1 and CDR2 (germline): SGHDT, YYEEEE. CDR3 DNA: TGTGCCAGCAGCTTGGGACAGGGGATCTATGGCTACACCTTC. Residues: CASSLGQGIYGYTF.

This clone was seen at least ten times. The CDR3 coding sequence is TGTGCCAGTTCCCAGATGAGGCGGGGCAATGAGCAGTTCTTC. Protein: CASSQMRRGNEQFF. This chain connects TRBV6-1 to TRBJ2-1; perhaps TRBD2 as D (6 bases). CDR1 and CDR2 from the germline V gene are MNHNS and SASEGT. This CDR3 spans 14 amino acids. Trimming removed 9 bases from V and 6 bases from J, with 18 bases in between.

The chain carries TRBV28 and TRBJ2-2; 9 nucleotides align to TRBD1. The CDR3 covers 15 residues. The germline CDR1 and CDR2 sequences are MDHEN and SYDVKM. The V segment lost 7 bases and the J segment 6 bases; nucleotides outside the gene matches: 9. In DNA, the CDR3 is TGTGCCAGCACCGGGACAGGGAGATTTCCCGGGGAGCTGTTTTTT. As protein: CASTGTGRFPGELFF.

The CDR3 is CASSFRNTEAFF. The CDR3 coding sequence is TGTGCCAGCAGCTTCCGGAACACTGAAGCTTTCTTT. The rearrangement uses TRBV7-9 and TRBJ1-1; D remains ambiguous. Per germline, CDR1 SEHNR and CDR2 FQNEAQ (reference sequence). This CDR3 is 12 amino acids long. V dropped 3 bases and J dropped 1 base, with 3 bases sitting between them. Filled out from reference TRBV7-9 and TRBJ1-1, the complete variable domain reads DTGVSQNPRHKITKRGQNVTFRCDPISEHNRLYWYRQTLGQGPEFLTYFQNEAQLEKSRLLSDRFSAERPKGSFSTLEIQRTEQGDSAMYLCASSFRNTEAFFGQGTRLTVV.